This is a list of T cell receptor beta chains from one sample in a study of T cells in localized non-small cell lung cancer. Sequenced by immunoSEQ multiplex PCR; TCRdb stores in-frame clones only, minus some. The table lists 18,000 or so clones, about four fifths of them singletons, with about 25% in the top ten. The sequencing used peripheral blood, collected before any cancer treatment. The receptors come from a female donor over 55 with stage I lung adenocarcinoma. CDR3s include the opening cysteine and the closing phenylalanine or tryptophan. The order of the fields is J gene, clone size, D gene, V gene, CDR3 DNA, CDR3 protein. The D gene is left open where the match is weak. Only part of the rows carry a size: once, few, many, or a class if the clone is expanded.

>TRBJ2-3|.|.|TRBV7-9
TGTGCCAGCAGCTTAGCGGGGCGCGCAGATACGCAGTATTTT
CASSLAGRADTQYF
>TRBJ1-6|.|TRBD1|TRBV6-5
TGTGCCAGCAGAGGAGCGTGGACAGGAAATTCACCCCTCCACTTT
CASRGAWTGNSPLHF
>TRBJ1-3|.|.|TRBV30
TGTGCCTGGAGTGTACACGGAAACACCATATATTTT
CAWSVHGNTIYF
>TRBJ2-5|once|TRBD1|TRBV5-1
TGCGCCAGCAGCTTGGTGACAGGGATGGAGACCCAGTACTTC
CASSLVTGMETQYF
>TRBJ1-4|.|TRBD1|TRBV4-2
TGTGCCAGCAGCCAAATTGAGGACAGGGAAGGAGAAAAACTGTTTTTT
CASSQIEDREGEKLFF
>TRBJ2-1|once|.|TRBV7-3
TGTGCCAGCAGCTACGGACTCCTGATGGAGCAGTTCTTC
CASSYGLLMEQFF
>TRBJ2-7|.|.|TRBV11-2
TGTGCCAGCAGCTTAGCTTTCAGGGGCTACGAGCAGTACTTC
CASSLAFRGYEQYF
>TRBJ1-2|.|.|TRBV5-1
TGCGCCAGCAGCTCATTAAAACAGGGTTTGTTGGGCTACACCTTC
CASSSLKQGLLGYTF
>TRBJ1-2|few|.|TRBV6-5
TGTGCCAGCAGCATACGGGGGCCAGACTATGGCTACACCTTC
CASSIRGPDYGYTF
>TRBJ1-2|once|.|TRBV7-9
TGTGCCAGCAGCTTAGGGATGGCTGCCTATGGCTACACCTTC
CASSLGMAAYGYTF
>TRBJ1-5|.|.|TRBV5-6
TGTGCCAGCAGCCTGGGATTAAATCAGCCCCAGCATTTT
CASSLGLNQPQHF
>TRBJ1-1|.|.|TRBV5-1
TGCGCCAGCAGCTTTGGTCCCCTTTCGAGCACTGAAGCTTTCTTT
CASSFGPLSSTEAFF
>TRBJ2-3|once|.|TRBV4-2
TGTGCCAGCAGCCAAGTCCTGGATACGCAGTATTTT
CASSQVLDTQYF
>TRBJ2-7|.|TRBD1|TRBV29-1
TGCAGCGCCTGGGGGACAGGGTCGAACGAGCAGTACTTC
CSAWGTGSNEQYF
>TRBJ2-3|.|.|TRBV19
TGTGCCAGTAGTTGGAGTAGGCAAGATACGCAGTATTTT
CASSWSRQDTQYF
>TRBJ2-3|.|TRBD2|TRBV6-1
TGTGCCAGCAGTCAGCGGGGGGGAGGGACAGATACGCAGTATTTT
CASSQRGGGTDTQYF
>TRBJ1-2|.|.|TRBV5-4
TGTGCCAGCAGCTTGGTCGGGAGTAACTATGGCTACACCTTC
CASSLVGSNYGYTF
>TRBJ2-1|.|.|TRBV7-9
TGTGCCAGCAGAGGAGATTTGGGAAACAATGAGCAGTTCTTC
CASRGDLGNNEQFF
>TRBJ1-5|few|.|TRBV6-1
TGTGCCAGCAGTGAAGCGCAGGGGCAGCCCCAGCATTTT
CASSEAQGQPQHF
>TRBJ1-1|few|.|TRBV5-1
TGCGCCAGCAGCTTACGCGGGGGGAATGAAGCTTTCTTT
CASSLRGGNEAFF
>TRBJ2-2|.|.|TRBV11-3
TGTGCCAGCAGCTTTCCGGGCTCCGGGGAGCTGTTTTTT
CASSFPGSGELFF
>TRBJ1-3|few|.|TRBV19
TGTGCCAGTAGTATAGATGGGGCTGCGAACTCTGGAAACACCATATATTTT
CASSIDGAANSGNTIYF
>TRBJ2-3|.|TRBD2|TRBV7-2
TGTGCCAGCAGCGCTCCGGGGGGTAGCGGGGGCATGCATGGTACGCAGTATTTT
CASSAPGGSGGMHGTQYF
>TRBJ2-1|.|.|TRBV6-5
TGTGCCAGCAGTTCCGCCGGGGTAGCCTACAATGAGCAGTTCTTC
CASSSAGVAYNEQFF
>TRBJ1-2|.|.|TRBV7-9
TGTGCCATCGAAGGGGAGGGAAGTGGCTACACCTTC
CAIEGEGSGYTF
>TRBJ2-7|.|TRBD1|TRBV5-1
TGCGCCAGCAGCCCGGGACAGGGCCTCTCCTACGAGCAGTACTTC
CASSPGQGLSYEQYF
>TRBJ2-7|.|.|TRBV2
TGTGCCAGCATGCTTTCTTTACAGCTCTACGAGCAGTACTTC
CASMLSLQLYEQYF
>TRBJ1-2|.|.|TRBV18
TGTGCCAGCTCACCAGGGGACGGATTCTATGGCTACACCTTC
CASSPGDGFYGYTF
>TRBJ1-5|.|.|TRBV6-6
TGTGCCAGCAGACCTCTCACCGACAGTCTTCAGCCCCAGCATTTT
CASRPLTDSLQPQHF
>TRBJ2-5|.|TRBD2|TRBV5-1
TGCGCCAGCAGCGACCTAGCGGGGGCCTACCAAGAGACCCAGTACTTC
CASSDLAGAYQETQYF
>TRBJ2-7|.|.|TRBV5-1
TGCGCCAGCAGCACCGGGACCGGTTTTCGCGAGCAGTACTTC
CASSTGTGFREQYF
>TRBJ2-3|medium-sized|.|TRBV10-1
TGCGCCAGCAGCGGGGGGCCGGATACGCAGTATTTT
CASSGGPDTQYF
>TRBJ1-5|.|.|TRBV7-6
TGTGCCAGCAGCCTCCAAAGCAATCAGCCCCAGCATTTT
CASSLQSNQPQHF
>TRBJ1-2|.|.|TRBV6-1
TGTGCCAGCAGCCCGAGGGGCTATGGCTACACCTTC
CASSPRGYGYTF
>TRBJ1-6|.|TRBD1|TRBV5-1
TGCGCCAGCAGCCGGGCAGGGGGAAGTAATTCACCCCTCCACTTT
CASSRAGGSNSPLHF
>TRBJ1-5|.|.|TRBV6-6
TGTGCCAGCAGTTATTCACCGGGGCTTCAGCCCCAGCATTTT
CASSYSPGLQPQHF
>TRBJ1-3|.|.|TRBV5-1
TGCGCCAGCAGCCGGGGGGGACCCACAGACTCTGGAAACACCATATATTTT
CASSRGGPTDSGNTIYF
>TRBJ2-3|.|.|TRBV6-1
TGTGCCAGCAGTGAAGGATCGGGTTTCGCAGATACGCAGTATTTT
CASSEGSGFADTQYF
>TRBJ2-7|.|.|TRBV4-1
TGTGCCAGCAGCCGTCTAGCGCGAGGTTCCTACGAGCAGTACTTC
CASSRLARGSYEQYF
>TRBJ2-3|.|TRBD2|TRBV5-1
TGCGCCAGCAGCTCGGGGACTAGCGGGGGGACCTCCTATACGCAGTATTTT
CASSSGTSGGTSYTQYF
>TRBJ1-1|.|.|TRBV30
TGTGCCTGGAGTCGGCAGGGAAACACTGAAGCTTTCTTT
CAWSRQGNTEAFF
>TRBJ1-2|.|.|TRBV19
TGTGCCAGTAGGGACGATGGCTACACCTTC
CASRDDGYTF
>TRBJ2-5|.|.|TRBV5-1
TGCGCCAGCAGCTTGGATGGTAGGGAACGGGAGACCCAGTACTTC
CASSLDGRERETQYF
>TRBJ2-3|.|.|TRBV18
TGTGCCAGCTCACCCTGGACAGAGGGATTCGATACGCAGTATTTT
CASSPWTEGFDTQYF
>TRBJ1-2|.|.|TRBV15
TGTGCCACCAGCAGAGATCCCAAAACCCCTGGCTACACCTTC
CATSRDPKTPGYTF
>TRBJ2-5|.|.|TRBV2
TGTGCCAGCAGCACAGGGCGGGGATTGGAGACCCAGTACTTC
CASSTGRGLETQYF
>TRBJ2-7|few|.|TRBV4-1
TGCGCCAGCAGCCTTTCGGACCTATCCTACGAGCAGTACTTC
CASSLSDLSYEQYF
>TRBJ1-1|.|.|TRBV5-1
TGCGCCAGCAGCTTCCGGGCCTCGCACCAGGATGACTCTGAAGCTTTCTTT
CASSFRASHQDDSEAFF
>TRBJ2-7|.|.|TRBV7-9
TGTGCCAGCACCAAACTCGAGCCCTACGAGCAGTACTTC
CASTKLEPYEQYF
>TRBJ1-2|.|.|TRBV5-4
TGTGCCAGCAGCTCTCCTGTTAGCAGGGGCCATGGCTACACCTTC
CASSSPVSRGHGYTF
>TRBJ1-2|.|.|TRBV5-5
TGTGCCAGCAGCTTAGTTCTGTACTCTGACTATGGCTACACCTTC
CASSLVLYSDYGYTF
>TRBJ1-3|few|.|TRBV2
TGTGCCAGCAGTGAAACCGCCGGAGCAGGAAACACCATATATTTT
CASSETAGAGNTIYF
>TRBJ2-7|.|.|TRBV11-2
TGTGCCAGCAGCTTGGGGTCCTACGAGCAGTACTTC
CASSLGSYEQYF